A single sample gave rise to the 14 T cell receptor beta chains below, sequenced in a study of T cells in localized non-small cell lung cancer. Libraries were prepared by immunoSEQ multiplex PCR; TCRdb keeps only in-frame clonotypes and omits some of them. The table includes fewer than 75,000 clones, 84% detected once. Source: peripheral blood, taken before any cancer treatment. Receptors were obtained from a female donor at least 60 years old with stage I lung adenocarcinoma.

The rearrangement joins TRBV5-1 to TRBJ2-3, with 16 bases identical to TRBD2. This CDR3 region has 17 residues. CDR1 SGHRS and CDR2 YFSETQ come from the germline V gene. Trimming removed 4 bases from V and 4 bases from J; junction bases left unmatched: 6. CDR3 region: CASSLGTSGGAADTQYF. Here the CDR3 DNA reads TGCGCCAGCAGCCTTGGGACTAGCGGGGGGGCAGCAGATACGCAGTATTTT.

The chain links TRBV28 to TRBJ1-1, with 11 bases matching TRBD1. The CDR3 runs 15 residues. Unmatched junction bases numbered 5, after V lost 5 bases and J lost 3 bases. Germline V gene sequence: CDR1 MDHEN, CDR2 SYDVKM. The CDR3 reads CASSPLGQGDTEAFF. The CDR3 coding sequence is TGTGCCAGCAGTCCCCTGGGACAGGGGGACACTGAAGCTTTCTTT.

CDR3 amino acids: CASSPTYGKSPLHF. The CDR3 DNA reads as TGTGCCAGCAGCCCAACTTATGGGAAATCACCCCTCCACTTT. The chain combines TRBV6-5 with TRBJ1-6; no firm D call. V lost 6 bases to trimming and J lost 10 bases, with 16 bases between them. The CDR3 is made up of 14 amino acids. Germline values: CDR1 MNHEY, CDR2 SVGAGI.

V and J are TRBV19 and TRBJ1-4; a weak D match, TRBD1 (6 bases). CDR1 LNHDA and CDR2 SQIVND come from the germline V gene (reference sequence). CDR3 length: 14 amino acids. V dropped 4 bases and J dropped 3 bases, with 9 bases sitting between them. The CDR3 loop reads CASSTGASNEKLFF. The CDR3 DNA reads as TGTGCCAGTAGTACAGGGGCCTCTAATGAAAAACTGTTTTTT.

Turning to this clone: Other DNA sequences in the sample encode the same CDR3. This rearrangement joins TRBV15 to TRBJ2-2; D is unclear. This CDR3 comprises 11 residues. V was trimmed by 3 bases and J by 11 bases, leaving 7 bases between them. CDR1 and CDR2 (germline): LNHNV, YYDKDF (reference sequence). For the CDR3, the DNA is TGTGCCACCAGCAGGAACCTAGAGCTGTTTTTT. This sequence encodes CATSRNLELFF.

The chain is built from TRBV15 and TRBJ2-2, with a tentative D call TRBD2 (5 bases). Trimming pared 0 bases from V and 6 bases from J, leaving 11 bases between. The CDR3 length is 15 residues. Germline V gives CDR1 LNHNV, CDR2 YYDKDF (reference sequence). In DNA, the CDR3 is TGTGCCACCAGCAGAGATCTGCGGGCGGCCGGGGAGCTGTTTTTT. Amino acids: CATSRDLRAAGELFF.

The chain combines TRBV27 with TRBJ1-3, with TRBD1 matching over 7 bases. The CDR3 loop spans 15 amino acids. The V gene's germline CDR1 is MNHEY and CDR2 SMNVEV (reference sequence). Trimming took 6 bases from V and 0 from J; bases not matched to a gene: 5. CDR3 loop: CASRRDSFSGNTIYF. CDR3 bases: TGTGCCAGCAGACGGGACAGCTTCTCTGGAAACACCATATATTTT.

The chain links TRBV5-1 to TRBJ2-2; D is unresolved. The CDR3 length is 15 residues. The germline V gene has CDR1 SGHRS and CDR2 YFSETQ. V gave up 4 bases and J gave up 1 base, with 11 bases separating them. DNA for the CDR3: TGCGCCAGCAGCCTCTACTCGTTGAACACCGGGGAGCTGTTTTTT. The encoded protein is CASSLYSLNTGELFF.

V is TRBV21-1 and J is TRBJ1-5; the DNA was not compared with TRBD1, the D call given in the table. TRBV21-1 constitutes a pseudogene. CDR3 size: 14 residues. CDR3 coding DNA: TGTGCCAGCAGCAAATATCAGGGGGAGCAGCCCCAGCATTTT. As protein: CASSKYQGEQPQHF.

The rearrangement uses TRBV20-1 and TRBJ2-3, with no clear D. Germline V lookup: CDR1 DFQATT, CDR2 SNEGSKA (reference sequence). Trimming removed 5 bases from V and 4 bases from J, with 7 bases in between. This CDR3 is 11 amino acids long. This CDR3 reads CSAERADTQYF. Here the CDR3 DNA reads TGCAGTGCTGAAAGGGCAGATACGCAGTATTTT.

The V and J genes are TRBV5-1 and TRBJ1-5, with D perhaps matching TRBD1 (6 bases). Germline CDR1 and CDR2: SGHRS and YFSETQ. The CDR3 is 15 residues long. Deletions cut 1 base from V and 2 bases from J, with 10 bases between. CDR3 protein: CASSLSGAGNQPQHF. The DNA of the CDR3 is TGCGCCAGCAGCTTGTCGGGGGCCGGCAATCAGCCCCAGCATTTT. Based on the CDR3 plus reference TRBV5-1 and TRBJ1-5, the full variable domain is KAGVTQTPRYLIKTRGQQVTLSCSPISGHRSVSWYQQTPGQGLQFLFEYFSETQRNKGNFPGRFSGRQFSNSRSEMNVSTLELGDSALYLCASSLSGAGNQPQHFGDGTRLSIL.

This clone occurred a few times. V usage is TRBV25-1 and J usage is TRBJ1-6; a weak D match, TRBD1 (5 bases). Trimming cost V 2 bases and J 7 bases, with 6 bases left between them. The CDR3 runs 13 residues. CDR1 is MGHDK, CDR2 SYGVNS, per germline. CDR3 sequence reads: CASSEGGNSPLHF. CDR3 nucleotides: TGTGCCAGCAGTGAAGGGGGGAATTCACCCCTCCACTTT.

The chain links TRBV6-6 to TRBJ2-1; 7 bases are a match to TRBD2. Germline loops: CDR1 MNHNY, CDR2 SVGAGI (reference sequence). Trimming cost V 5 bases and J 1 base; bases outside gene matches: 5. The CDR3 extends over 15 amino acids. CDR3: CASSRIGGSYNEQFF. The DNA of the CDR3 is TGTGCCAGCAGTAGGATCGGGGGGTCCTACAATGAGCAGTTCTTC.

The chain uses TRBV11-2 and TRBJ1-5, with D unclear. Trimming shortened V by 2 bases and J by 5 bases, and 7 bases separated the two germline ends. CDR1 and CDR2 from the germline V gene are SGHAT and FQNNGV. CDR3 length: 13 amino acids. The CDR3 bases are TGTGCCAGCAGCTTATACATCGATCAGCCCCAGCATTTT. It codes for CASSLYIDQPQHF. The full variable domain, in which reference TRBV11-2 and TRBJ1-5 provide the parts outside the CDR3, is EAGVAQSPRYKIIEKRQSVAFWCNPISGHATLYWYQQILGQGPKLLIQFQNNGVVDDSQLPKDRFSAERLKGVDSTLKIQPAKLEDSAVYLCASSLYIDQPQHFGDGTRLSIL.